The next 22 T cell receptor beta chains were all read from a single sample in a study of blood T cells in healthy people across ages (dated by TCRdb to between 2014 and 2017). The library relied on 5' RACE. For sequencing, an Illumina HiSeq 2500 was employed. A second PCR of roughly 6 to 11 cycles was run with a J-beta primer mix and a sample-barcoded 5' primer. TCRdb reanalyzed the raw reads on its own, using fastp at Q25 for trimming and MiXCR for clone calling, and kept in-frame beta chains. Records with the same CDR3 protein are collapsed into one entry carrying the most frequent genes and DNA. This sample has approximately 1.5 million distinct CDR3 sequences in its table, and approximately 42% of those were observed once. Of the sample, about 4% is held by the ten largest clones. Sequenced: blood. These receptors were taken from a woman between 18 and 29 years old in good health.

The V call is TRBV6-5, the J call TRBJ1-1; D is unresolved. With 5 bases removed from V and 4 bases from J, the gap between germline ends came to 14 bases. The CDR3 contains 14 residues. Germline CDR1 MNHEY, CDR2 SVGAGI. The CDR3 here is CASSPRPESTEAFF. The CDR3 DNA reads TGTGCCAGCAGTCCACGGCCCGAGAGCACTGAAGCTTTCTTT.

The chain combines TRBV20-1 with TRBJ2-1, with 10 nucleotides matching TRBD2. This CDR3 has 15 residues. The germline V gene has CDR1 DFQATT and CDR2 SNEGSKA (reference sequence). The DNA for the CDR3 is TGCAGGCCAAGTCCGACTAGCGGGTTCTACAATGAGCAGTTCTTC. It specifies CRPSPTSGFYNEQFF.

This clonotype was counted a few times. The J gene is TRBJ2-1, the V gene TRBV24-1; 8 nucleotides line up with TRBD1. The CDR3 extends over 14 amino acids. The junction had 6 bases not matched to a gene; V was cut back by 6 bases and J by 6 bases. The germline gives CDR1 KGHDR, CDR2 SFDVKD. The DNA for the CDR3 is TGTGCCACCAGTCGGGACAGGTTTGGCAATGAGCAGTTCTTC. Its protein product is CATSRDRFGNEQFF.

This clonotype was counted between two and nine times. The chain recombines TRBV20-1 with TRBJ2-1; no firm D call. The CDR3 contains 15 residues. The germline gives CDR1 DFQATT, CDR2 SNEGSKA (reference sequence). Trimming left V 1 base short and J 0 bases short, with 10 bases between. CDR3 DNA: TGCAGTGCTAGAGCCCCCCAGATCTCCTACAATGAGCAGTTCTTC. Translated, it gives CSARAPQISYNEQFF.

The V call is TRBV27, the J call TRBJ2-1; maybe TRBD1 (5 bases). Germline CDR1 reads MNHEY; CDR2 reads SMNVEV (reference sequence). This CDR3 contains 15 residues. The ends were cut back, 5 bases at V and 7 bases at J, with 18 bases in the middle. The CDR3 here is CASSDRGTKGNEQFF. CDR3 coding DNA: TGTGCCAGCAGTGATAGGGGCACTAAGGGTAATGAGCAGTTCTTC.

For the CDR3, the DNA is TGTGCCAGCAGACCGGCAGGGGGCCGGATCGGGGAGCTGTTTTTT. It codes for CASRPAGGRIGELFF. The V call is TRBV5-6, the J call TRBJ2-2; TRBD1 matches at 8 bases. The CDR3 sequence is 15 residues long. The V and J ends lost 5 bases and 7 bases, in that order; junction bases with no gene match: 10. In germline, CDR1 is SGHDT, CDR2 YYEEEE.

The chain joins TRBV7-2 to TRBJ2-1, with D perhaps TRBD1 or TRBD2 (6 bases each). V was clipped by 5 bases and J by 8 bases, with 19 bases between them. In germline, CDR1 is SGHTA, CDR2 FQGNSA. The CDR3 consists of 15 residues. The CDR3 DNA reads TGTACCAGCAGCCCCCTGTGGGGGGCTGGGGATGAGCAGTTCTTC. As protein: CTSSPLWGAGDEQFF.

This clonotype has a handful of counts. V is TRBV12-5 and J is TRBJ1-4; the D is unclear. The germline V gene encodes CDR1 LGHNT and CDR2 FRNRAP. Trimming took 1 base from V and 4 from J, leaving 7 bases between them. CDR3 size: 14 residues. The CDR3, as DNA: TGTGCTAGTGGTTTGGGACTGCATAATGAAAAACTGTTTTTT. It codes for CASGLGLHNEKLFF.

The J gene is TRBJ2-1, the V gene TRBV9; no firm D call. The CDR3 runs to 14 residues. The germline CDR1 and CDR2 sequences are SGDLS and YYNGEE. V shed 0 bases and J shed 5 bases, with 9 bases lying between them. The CDR3 sequence: CASSVDPSNNEQFF. The CDR3 DNA sequence: TGTGCCAGCAGCGTAGATCCTAGTAACAATGAGCAGTTCTTC.

The chain uses TRBV7-2 and TRBJ2-1; TRBD2 agrees at 9 bases. V dropped 7 bases and J dropped 10; count of bases not matched to a gene: 17. CDR1 and CDR2 from the germline V gene are SGHTA and FQGNSA. The CDR3 runs to 16 residues. The CDR3 nucleotides read TGTGCCAGCAACAATGGGGAGCGGGGGGCCGGAATGGAGCAGTTCTTC. It is translated as CASNNGERGAGMEQFF.

The chain recombines TRBV3-1 with TRBJ1-4; 8 nucleotides match TRBD1. Losses at the gene ends were 4 bases for V and 5 bases for J; bases not matched to a gene: 6. CDR3 length equals 15 residues. Per germline, CDR1 LGHDT and CDR2 YNNKEL (reference sequence). The CDR3 loop reads CASSLGTGENEKLFF. The CDR3 DNA is TGTGCCAGCAGCCTCGGGACAGGTGAAAATGAAAAACTGTTTTTT.

The rearrangement joins TRBV29-1 to TRBJ2-1, with D perhaps TRBD1 (6 bases). The CDR3 covers 12 residues. Per the germline V gene, CDR1 is SQVTM and CDR2 is ANQGSEA. V lost 4 bases and J lost 10, with 14 bases in between. The CDR3 protein is CSVVGAAAEQFF. DNA of the CDR3: TGCAGCGTTGTGGGGGCGGCAGCCGAGCAGTTCTTC.

This clonotype was seen a handful of times. The rearrangement links TRBV4-3 to TRBJ1-1; unclear D gene. Trimming pared 1 base from V and 2 bases from J, leaving 8 bases between. The CDR3 contains 14 residues. CDR1 LGHNA and CDR2 YSLEER come from the germline V gene. The CDR3 DNA is TGCGCCAGCAGCCAAGTCGGATCCAACACTGAAGCTTTCTTT. Its translation: CASSQVGSNTEAFF.

The chain couples TRBV18 to TRBJ2-7; 9 bases line up with TRBD1. The junction had 14 bases not matched to a gene; V was cut back by 8 bases and J by 6 bases. The CDR3 sequence is 15 residues long. From germline, CDR1 is KGHSH and CDR2 LQKENI. The CDR3 DNA reads as TGTGCCAGCACAACGGGACAGGGTCTGATGAGCGAGCAGTACTTC. Translated, it gives CASTTGQGLMSEQYF.

A few counts support this clonotype. The rearrangement links TRBV6-1 to TRBJ2-7; 13 nucleotides match TRBD2. This CDR3 has 16 residues. Trimming took 4 bases from V and 7 from J; bases not matched to a gene: 10. The V gene's germline CDR1 is MNHNS and CDR2 SASEGT. The chain's CDR3 is CASSVGLAGVYNEQYF. CDR3 nucleotides: TGTGCCAGCAGTGTCGGACTAGCGGGAGTCTACAATGAGCAGTACTTC.

The sample holds one count of this clonotype. The CDR3 sequence: CASSLTSVSKNIQYF. The CDR3 DNA reads as TGTGCCAGCAGCTTAACTAGCGTCTCCAAAAACATTCAGTACTTC. The genes are TRBV7-2 and TRBJ2-4; 7 bases are a match to TRBD2. V shed 2 bases, J shed 2 bases, and the junction held 3 bases outside the gene matches. The CDR3 covers 15 residues. The germline V gene encodes CDR1 SGHTA and CDR2 FQGNSA.

The chain joins TRBV28 to TRBJ2-1, with 9 bases aligning to TRBD1. CDR1 and CDR2 from the germline V gene are MDHEN and SYDVKM. Trimming took 6 bases from V and 2 from J; bases not matched to a gene: 8. There are 16 residues in the CDR3. The CDR3 DNA sequence: TGTGCCAGCAGGCCAGGACAGGGGACGACCTACAATGAGCAGTTCTTC. Its translation: CASRPGQGTTYNEQFF.

The rearrangement joins TRBV10-3 to TRBJ2-3, with 11 bases lining up with TRBD2. The germline V gene has CDR1 ENHRY and CDR2 SYGVKD. The CDR3 length is 16 residues. The trim removed 2 bases at V and 5 bases at J, leaving 6 bases unmatched. For the CDR3, the DNA is TGTGCCATCAGTGAGATAGCGGGAGGGCTTGGAGATACGCAGTATTTT. Protein sequence: CAISEIAGGLGDTQYF.

This clonotype was picked up a small number of times. The chain employs TRBV6-2 or TRBV6-3 and TRBJ2-7, with 8 bases identical to TRBD1. CDR1 and CDR2 (germline): MNHEY, SVGEGT. This CDR3 contains 15 residues. V lost 6 bases to trimming and J lost 3 bases; unmatched junction nucleotides: 10. In DNA, the CDR3 is TGTGCCAGCAGAACTGGACAGGGCGGTGTCTACGAGCAGTACTTC. This gives the protein CASRTGQGGVYEQYF.

The chain combines TRBV6-1 with TRBJ2-7, with 8 bases matching TRBD1. CDR1 and CDR2 (germline): MNHNS, SASEGT. CDR3 length equals 14 residues. The V and J ends lost 6 bases and 3 bases, in that order; junction bases with no gene match: 7. CDR3 residues: CASRNGQGNYEQYF. The CDR3 DNA is TGTGCCAGCAGAAACGGACAGGGTAACTACGAGCAGTACTTC.

There are a few counts of this clonotype. The rearrangement joins TRBV12-3 or TRBV12-4 to TRBJ2-3, with D possibly being TRBD1 or TRBD2 (6 bases each). The V end lost 5 bases, the J end lost 4 bases, and 25 bases lay between the germline ends. The CDR3 sequence is 18 residues long. In DNA form, the CDR3 reads TGTGCCAGCAGTCCCGTAAGGGGGGAGGAGATAGAGTCAGATACGCAGTATTTT. As protein: CASSPVRGEEIESDTQYF.

This clonotype has just one count. The CDR3 spells CASSGATLSNNEQFF. The DNA for the CDR3 is TGTGCCAGCAGTGGGGCGACCCTTTCCAACAATGAGCAGTTCTTC. The V gene is TRBV2, the J gene TRBJ2-1; D remains ambiguous. Per the germline V gene, CDR1 is SNHLY and CDR2 is FYNNEI. Trimming cost V 4 bases and J 5 bases, with 15 bases left between them. The CDR3 consists of 15 residues.